One sample yielded the 17 T cell receptor beta chains listed below, sequenced in a study of control samples from healthy donors and cancer patients. Data came from immunoSEQ multiplex PCR; TCRdb stores just in-frame clones and leaves some out. Of 170,000 or so clones listed, about 91% are singletons. The sequenced sample consisted of blood. Receptors were obtained from a woman aged 40-49 years in good health.

The chain combines TRBV27 with TRBJ2-1, with a tentative D call TRBD2 (6 bases). This CDR3 contains 14 residues. V lost 4 bases to trimming and J lost 5 bases, with 12 bases between them. The V gene's germline CDR1 is MNHEY and CDR2 SMNVEV (reference sequence). DNA for the CDR3: TGTGCCAGCAGTTATGGGGACTCTCACAATGAGCAGTTCTTC. Translated: CASSYGDSHNEQFF.

This sequence joins TRBV27 and TRBJ2-3; TRBD1 aligns across 9 bases. CDR3 length equals 18 residues. The V gene end was trimmed by 6 bases and the J gene end by 4 bases; junction bases not matched to a gene: 17. Germline lookup yields CDR1 MNHEY and CDR2 SMNVEV (reference sequence). DNA of the CDR3: TGTGCCAGCAGGTCTTTAGGTACAGGGGGCGTTAGGGCAGATACGCAGTATTTT. It translates to CASRSLGTGGVRADTQYF.

For this clone: One junction end does not reproduce the germline sequence, and a read error may be involved. The chain recombines TRBV12-3 or TRBV12-4 with TRBJ1-2; 8 bases are a match to TRBD1. This CDR3 comprises 11 residues. The CDR3 here is CASSSGDRPSF. The CDR3 bases are TGTGCCAGCAGTTCTGGGGACAGGCCTTCCTTC.

The V and J genes are TRBV5-4 and TRBJ2-2; D not resolved. This CDR3 is 11 amino acids long. V was shortened by 4 bases and J by 7 bases, with 5 bases between the two germline ends. In germline, CDR1 is SGHNT, CDR2 YYREEE (reference sequence). CDR3 in DNA: TGTGCCAGCAGCCGCCGCGGGGAGCTGTTTTTT. Protein sequence: CASSRRGELFF.

This chain links TRBV5-6 with TRBJ1-2, with 7 bases aligning to TRBD1. V lost 2 bases to trimming and J lost 6 bases; unmatched junction nucleotides: 4. The germline CDR1 and CDR2 sequences are SGHDT and YYEEEE. This CDR3 is built from 13 residues. The CDR3 loop is CASSLRQGDGYTF. Here the CDR3 DNA reads TGTGCCAGCAGCTTAAGGCAGGGGGATGGCTACACCTTC.

The chain is built from TRBV5-1 and TRBJ2-3; 13 bases fit TRBD2. The CDR3 has 17 amino acids. J gave up 0 bases and V 4 bases, and 5 bases lay outside the gene matches. Per germline, CDR1 SGHRS and CDR2 YFSETQ. The CDR3: CASSIRTSGGSTDTQYF. In DNA, the CDR3 is TGCGCCAGCAGCATAAGGACTAGCGGGGGCAGCACAGATACGCAGTATTTT.

As concerns this clone: Other DNA sequences in the sample encode the same CDR3. The V and J genes are TRBV6-5 and TRBJ2-1; D is undetermined. Germline CDR1 MNHEY, CDR2 SVGAGI. The V end was cut by 2 bases, the J end by 2 bases, with 4 bases between. This CDR3 is 13 amino acids long. For the CDR3, the DNA is TGTGCCAGCAGTTACGGCCCCTACAATGAGCAGTTCTTC. This gives the protein CASSYGPYNEQFF.

This chain joins TRBV3-1 (or the pseudogene TRBV3-2) and TRBJ2-7; D possibly matches TRBD1 or TRBD2 (5 bases each). The V gene's germline CDR1 is LGHDT and CDR2 YNNKEL (reference sequence). V was shortened by 6 bases and J by 6 bases, with 21 bases between the two germline ends. The CDR3 sequence is 15 residues long. The chain's CDR3 is CASRDAGTASGEQYF. CDR3 bases: TGTGCCAGCAGGGACGCCGGGACGGCTTCGGGCGAGCAGTACTTC.

The rearrangement links TRBV9 to TRBJ1-2, with 7 bases matching TRBD1. The CDR3 spans 14 residues. After removal of 3 bases from V and 5 bases from J, the junction contained 7 bases not matched to a gene. Germline-derived CDR1 and CDR2 are SGDLS and YYNGEE. The CDR3: CASSEWDSRYGYTF. CDR3 in DNA: TGTGCCAGCAGCGAATGGGACAGCCGGTATGGCTACACCTTC. The full variable domain, its missing parts supplied by reference TRBV9 and TRBJ1-2, is DSGVTQTPKHLITATGQRVTLRCSPRSGDLSVYWYQQSLDQGLQFLIQYYNGEERAKGNILERFSAQQFPDLHSELNLSSLELGDSALYFCASSEWDSRYGYTFGSGTRLTVV.

V and J are TRBV14 and TRBJ1-2, with unresolved D. V was clipped by 3 bases and J by 2 bases, with 7 bases between them. Per the germline V gene, CDR1 is SGHDN and CDR2 is FVKESK. CDR3 size: 13 residues. In DNA form, the CDR3 reads TGTGCCAGCAGCCAGGGGATAAACTATGGCTACACCTTC. Protein sequence: CASSQGINYGYTF.

V is TRBV2 and J is TRBJ1-2; no clear D gene. In germline, CDR1 is SNHLY, CDR2 FYNNEI. This CDR3 spans 8 amino acids. The CDR3 nucleotides read TGTATCCTGGGTGGCTACACCTTC. Its protein product is CILGGYTF.

The chain combines TRBV27 with TRBJ2-1, with 13 bases identical to TRBD2. CDR3 size: 17 residues. CDR1 MNHEY and CDR2 SMNVEV come from the germline V gene (reference sequence). The ends lost 5 bases at V and 3 bases at J; junction bases unmatched: 7. The CDR3 protein is CASSPRTSGGLYNEQFF. The CDR3 DNA is TGTGCCAGCAGTCCTAGGACTAGCGGGGGACTCTACAATGAGCAGTTCTTC.

In DNA form, the CDR3 reads TGTGCCAGCAGCACGGGGTACACTGAAGCTTTCTTT. This encodes CASSTGYTEAFF. The chain has TRBV7-9 and TRBJ1-1; D remains ambiguous. Trimming removed 5 bases at V and 3 bases at J, with 7 bases between. The germline CDR1 and CDR2 sequences are SEHNR and FQNEAQ (reference sequence). This CDR3 spans 12 amino acids.

The chain uses TRBV6-6 and TRBJ2-3; D may be TRBD2 (6 bases). Trimming shortened V by 10 bases and J by 7 bases, and 12 bases separated the two germline ends. Germline CDR1 reads MNHNY; CDR2 reads SVGAGI (reference sequence). There are 11 residues in the CDR3. CDR3 sequence: CAIRAGNTQYF. CDR3 DNA sequence: TGTGCCATCCGGGCGGGGAATACGCAGTATTTT.

Only one count was recorded for this clone. The chain links TRBV13 to TRBJ2-7, with D possibly being TRBD1 or TRBD2 (5 bases each). Germline CDR1 PRHDT, CDR2 FYEKMQ (reference sequence). With 5 bases removed from V and 3 bases from J, the gap between germline ends came to 14 bases. This CDR3 is 14 amino acids long. CDR3: CASSPPGPSYEQYF. Written as DNA, the CDR3 is TGTGCCAGCAGCCCCCCGGGACCGAGCTACGAGCAGTACTTC.

The rearrangement uses TRBV9 and TRBJ2-2, with 14 bases matching TRBD2. CDR1 and CDR2 (germline): SGDLS, YYNGEE. Losses at the gene ends were 4 bases for V and 0 bases for J; bases not matched to a gene: 8. The CDR3 is 19 residues long. The CDR3 loop is CASSSRTSGGPANTGELFF. The CDR3 DNA sequence: TGTGCCAGCAGCTCAAGGACTAGCGGGGGGCCAGCGAACACCGGGGAGCTGTTTTTT.

V is TRBV3-1 (or the pseudogene TRBV3-2) and J is TRBJ2-1; TRBD1 might be the D (7 bases). This CDR3 has 16 amino acids. The ends were cut back, 0 bases at V and 4 bases at J, with 13 bases in the middle. CDR1 and CDR2 (germline): LGHDT, YNNKEL (reference sequence). In DNA, the CDR3 is TGTGCCAGCAGCCAAGATCAGGGGGGACCTTACAATGAGCAGTTCTTC. Translation gives CASSQDQGGPYNEQFF.